These 20 T cell receptor beta chains originate from one sample sequenced in a study of blood T cell repertoires in COVID-19. Profiling relied on immunoSEQ multiplex PCR, and the TCRdb table lists in-frame clones only, not all of them. Of about 140,000 clones in the sample, about 87% were seen once. The sequenced material came from peripheral blood. These TCRs come from a woman of 80 years or more with acute or convalescent COVID-19.

V gene TRBV6-5 combines with J gene TRBJ1-1; tentatively, D is TRBD1 (6 bases). Looked up from germline, CDR1 is MNHEY and CDR2 is SVGAGI. Trimming shortened V by 5 bases and J by 0 bases, and 13 bases separated the two germline ends. This CDR3 has 15 amino acids. The CDR3, as DNA: TGTGCCAGCAGTCGGCTACAGGGCCTGAACACTGAAGCTTTCTTT. Residues: CASSRLQGLNTEAFF.

The V and J genes are TRBV9 and TRBJ2-5; 10 bases are a match to TRBD1. The CDR3 consists of 15 residues. Losses at the gene ends were 2 bases for V and 5 bases for J; bases not matched to a gene: 6. Germline values: CDR1 SGDLS, CDR2 YYNGEE. CDR3 in amino acids: CASSVGTGVAETQYF. The DNA of the CDR3 is TGTGCCAGCAGCGTTGGGACAGGGGTCGCGGAGACCCAGTACTTC.

The rearrangement links TRBV9 to TRBJ1-2, with 11 nucleotides matching TRBD1. There are 16 residues in the CDR3. V lost 3 bases and J lost 8; bases outside the gene matches: 12. Germline-derived CDR1 and CDR2 are SGDLS and YYNGEE. CDR3 amino acids: CASSARTGGTSEGYTF. The CDR3 DNA reads as TGTGCCAGCAGCGCGAGGACAGGGGGCACGAGTGAGGGCTACACCTTC.

The gene calls are TRBV19 and TRBJ1-2, with D perhaps TRBD1 (6 bases). V was shortened by 4 bases and J by 0 bases, with 9 bases between the two germline ends. Germline V CDR1 and CDR2: LNHDA, SQIVND (reference sequence). The length of the CDR3 is 14 residues. CDR3 in DNA: TGTGCCAGTAGTACAGGGGCGGCTAACTATGGCTACACCTTC. This codes for CASSTGAANYGYTF.

V usage is TRBV9 and J usage is TRBJ2-1; possibly TRBD2 for D (6 bases). Germline V lookup: CDR1 SGDLS, CDR2 YYNGEE. The CDR3 has 15 residues. V shed 0 bases and J shed 3 bases, with 10 bases lying between them. The CDR3 here is CASSVAQDYYNEQFF. The CDR3 region has the DNA TGTGCCAGCAGCGTAGCTCAGGACTACTACAATGAGCAGTTCTTC.

V and J are TRBV7-6 and TRBJ2-3, with TRBD1 as a possible D gene (7 bases). Trimming removed 1 base from V and 1 base from J, with 12 bases in between. CDR3 length: 16 residues. Germline V gene lookup returns CDR1 SGHVS and CDR2 FNYEAQ. Here the CDR3 reads CASSLGGRGGTDTQYF. The CDR3 DNA is TGTGCCAGCAGCTTAGGGGGCAGGGGGGGCACAGATACGCAGTATTTT.

Here the CDR3 DNA reads TGTGCCATCATGGGACAGGCAACCTACGAGCAGTACTTC. Amino acids: CAIMGQATYEQYF. This chain links TRBV10-3 with TRBJ2-7; 8 bases line up with TRBD1. The CDR3 extends over 13 amino acids. Germline CDR1 and CDR2: ENHRY and SYGVKD. The V gene end was trimmed by 7 bases and the J gene end by 2 bases; junction bases not matched to a gene: 4.

The rearrangement uses TRBV19 and TRBJ1-3; D possibly corresponds to TRBD1 (6 bases). Between the trimmed V and J ends, which lost 6 bases and 0 bases, there was a span of 18 bases. The CDR3 sequence is 17 residues long. CDR1 is LNHDA and CDR2 is SQIVND in the germline V gene (reference sequence). The CDR3 coding sequence is TGTGCCAGTAGGTATCGGGACACGGGATTCTCTGGAAACACCATATATTTT. This sequence encodes CASRYRDTGFSGNTIYF.

Only one count was recorded for this clone. The J gene is TRBJ1-4, the V gene TRBV6-2 or TRBV6-3; 9 bases are shared with TRBD1. CDR3 length: 14 residues. Germline assignment: CDR1 MNHEY and CDR2 SVGEGT. Trimming at V came to 6 bases and at J to 5 bases, leaving 4 bases not matched to a gene. The CDR3 nucleotides are TGTGCCAGCAGCAGGACAGGGGACAATGAAAAACTGTTTTTT. Residues: CASSRTGDNEKLFF.

This clone was found a few times. The rearrangement joins TRBV4-1 to TRBJ2-1; tentatively, D is TRBD2 (5 bases). Trimming shortened V by 0 bases and J by 7 bases, and 7 bases separated the two germline ends. Germline CDR1 reads MGHRA; CDR2 reads YSYEKL. The CDR3 totals 13 residues. The CDR3 DNA is TGCGCCAGCAGCCAAGAAGGCGGGAATGAGCAGTTCTTC. It encodes CASSQEGGNEQFF.

The chain recombines TRBV7-2 with TRBJ1-6, with 10 bases identical to TRBD1. This CDR3 spans 16 amino acids. CDR1 and CDR2 (germline): SGHTA, FQGNSA. V shed 1 base and J 9 bases; nucleotides not matched to a gene: 6. Written as DNA, the CDR3 is TGTGCCAGCAGCTTAGTGGGGACAGGGGCTAGTTCACCCCTCCACTTT. Its translation: CASSLVGTGASSPLHF.

Only one count was recorded for this clone. This chain links TRBV28 with TRBJ1-2; D perhaps matches TRBD1 (5 bases). Trimming took 6 bases from V and 5 from J, leaving 28 bases between them. CDR3 length equals 18 residues. The germline gives CDR1 MDHEN, CDR2 SYDVKM. In nucleotides, the CDR3 is TGTGCCAGCAGATACCCCCCGGGGGGAAGGGTTCGGGTTTATGGCTACACCTTC. As protein: CASRYPPGGRVRVYGYTF.

The rearrangement uses TRBV6-5 and TRBJ1-5; unclear D gene. This CDR3 comprises 13 residues. V lost 1 base to trimming and J lost 10 bases, with 11 bases between them. Germline values: CDR1 MNHEY, CDR2 SVGAGI. The CDR3 nucleotides are TGTGCCAGCAGTTACTTGAGAGAGGGACCCCAGCATTTT. This translates into CASSYLREGPQHF.

This chain joins TRBV6-5 and TRBJ1-1; TRBD1 is a possible D gene (5 bases). Deletions cut 2 bases from V and 1 base from J, with 11 bases between. CDR1 and CDR2 from the germline V gene are MNHEY and SVGAGI. The CDR3 spans 15 residues. As DNA, the CDR3 is TGTGCCAGCAGTTACAGACAGACACCGAACACTGAAGCTTTCTTT. Its protein product is CASSYRQTPNTEAFF.

This chain connects TRBV21-1 to TRBJ2-7; the table gives TRBD1 as D, unverified against the DNA. TRBV21-1 is a pseudogene segment. This CDR3 region has 20 residues. The CDR3 loop is CASSNRSTGASLWRGYEQYF. CDR3 coding DNA: TGTGCCAGCAGTAATAGGAGCACAGGGGCAAGTCTCTGGAGGGGCTACGAGCAGTACTTC.

There are a few counts of this clone. This chain connects TRBV7-2 to TRBJ1-5; D not resolved. Germline V gives CDR1 SGHTA, CDR2 FQGNSA. The germline V and J ends were trimmed by 1 base and 5 bases, with 12 bases remaining between them. The CDR3 spans 15 residues. The CDR3 DNA is TGTGCCAGCAGCTTAGGAGGTGGAATCCATCAGCCCCAGCATTTT. This translates into CASSLGGGIHQPQHF.

This rearrangement joins TRBV18 to TRBJ1-4, with D tentatively TRBD1 (6 bases). Germline-derived CDR1 and CDR2 are KGHSH and LQKENI. The CDR3 has 13 amino acids. Trimming took 4 bases from V and 6 from J, leaving 9 bases between them. In nucleotides, the CDR3 is TGTGCCAGCTCACAACAGGGAGATGAAAAACTGTTTTTT. Protein product: CASSQQGDEKLFF.

This chain links TRBV11-2 with TRBJ2-2, with D possibly TRBD1 on 6 matching bases. Per germline, CDR1 SGHAT and CDR2 FQNNGV. The CDR3 runs to 15 residues. V was trimmed by 5 bases and J by 1 base, leaving 11 bases between them. CDR3 in DNA: TGTGCCAGCAGCCGACAGGCGCTGAACACCGGGGAGCTGTTTTTT. Translating gives CASSRQALNTGELFF.

J is TRBJ1-6 and V is TRBV12-5; D ambiguous. The CDR3 is 14 residues long. The germline V gene encodes CDR1 LGHNT and CDR2 FRNRAP. Trimming shortened V by 5 bases and J by 10 bases, and 15 bases separated the two germline ends. The CDR3 DNA is TGTGCTAGTGGTCTCTGGGCCCTGGGCTCACCCCTCCACTTT. Translated: CASGLWALGSPLHF.

The rearrangement uses TRBV5-1 and TRBJ1-3, with 7 bases identical to TRBD1. The V gene's germline CDR1 is SGHRS and CDR2 YFSETQ. The CDR3 has 15 amino acids. V lost 5 bases, J lost 2 bases, and 7 bases stayed unmatched. CDR3 DNA sequence: TGCGCCAGCAGTCCTTCACAGGGGACTGGAAACACCATATATTTT. Amino acids: CASSPSQGTGNTIYF. Variable domain in full (rest from reference TRBV5-1 and TRBJ1-3): KAGVTQTPRYLIKTRGQQVTLSCSPISGHRSVSWYQQTPGQGLQFLFEYFSETQRNKGNFPGRFSGRQFSNSRSEMNVSTLELGDSALYLCASSPSQGTGNTIYFGEGSWLTVV.